The 2 T cell receptor beta chains below come from one sample, sequenced in a study of blood T cell repertoires in COVID-19. Repertoires were generated with immunoSEQ multiplex PCR, while TCRdb's copy carries only in-frame clones and drops some. The profile covers 150,000 to 200,000 clones, with more than 75% appearing a single time and 15% to 20% taken by the ten largest. The specimen was PBMCs or T cells enriched from blood (not recorded which). These receptors came from a woman aged 45 to 65 who had recovered from COVID-19.

This clone appeared a few times. This chain connects TRBV24-1 to TRBJ2-3; D call uncertain. Trimming removed 5 bases from V and 2 bases from J, with 10 bases in between. Germline V CDR1 and CDR2: KGHDR, SFDVKD. The CDR3 loop spans 14 amino acids. CDR3 amino acids: CATSGAKITDTQYF. The CDR3 DNA reads as TGTGCCACCAGTGGTGCTAAGATCACAGATACGCAGTATTTT.

In the case of this clone: This same CDR3 is encoded by further DNA sequences in the sample. The chain carries TRBV28 and TRBJ1-2; 12 nucleotides agree with TRBD1. J was trimmed by 8 bases and V by 4 bases; bases with no gene match: 5. Germline values: CDR1 MDHEN, CDR2 SYDVKM. This CDR3 has 14 residues. The CDR3: CASSSGQGAGGYTF. The DNA of the CDR3 is TGTGCCAGCAGTTCGGGACAGGGGGCAGGAGGCTACACCTTC.